These 24 T cell receptor beta chains originate from one sample sequenced in a study of CD8 T cells in Susac syndrome. RNA, at about 0.45 to 1 ug, was reverse transcribed with random hexamers. Each CDR3 protein gets one entry after TCRdb re-called the immunoSEQ multiplex PCR reads with MiXCR. The table lists about 240,000 distinct CDR3 sequences, 90% to 97% of them singletons. The sample comprised CD4+ T cells from PBMCs. These receptors all come from a human donor with Susac syndrome.

The CDR3 spells CASSFAGLETQYF. In DNA form, the CDR3 reads TGTGCCAGCAGTTTCGCAGGGCTAGAGACCCAGTACTTC. This sequence joins TRBV28 and TRBJ2-5; possible D gene TRBD1, 5 bases. CDR3 length: 13 amino acids. Trimming removed 3 bases from V and 4 bases from J, with 9 bases in between. Germline V gives CDR1 MDHEN, CDR2 SYDVKM.

In DNA, the CDR3 is TGTGCCAGCTCACCGTCACAGGCCAATCAGCCCCAGCATTTT. This encodes CASSPSQANQPQHF. This chain uses TRBV18 with TRBJ1-5, with D possibly matching TRBD1 (5 bases). Trimming removed 3 bases from V and 3 bases from J, with 9 bases in between. Germline V gene sequence: CDR1 KGHSH, CDR2 LQKENI. This CDR3 has 14 residues. The full variable domain, its missing parts supplied by reference TRBV18 and TRBJ1-5, is NAGVMQNPRHLVRRRGQEARLRCSPMKGHSHVYWYRQLPEEGLKFMVYLQKENIIDESGMPKERFSAEFPKEGPSILRIQQVVRGDSAAYFCASSPSQANQPQHFGDGTRLSIL.

This chain connects TRBV4-2 to TRBJ2-3; 11 positions agree with TRBD2. Germline V gene data show CDR1 as LGHNA and CDR2 as YNFKEQ. The J segment lost 6 bases and the V segment lost 1 base, leaving 6 bases of the junction unmatched. The CDR3 loop spans 16 amino acids. The CDR3 DNA sequence: TGTGCCAGCAGCCAAGTTGGGGCTAGCGGGAGGGATACGCAGTATTTT. Its protein is CASSQVGASGRDTQYF.

CDR3 bases: TGTGCCAGCAGCTTAACGGGACACAACACCGGGGAGCTGTTTTTT. Its translation is CASSLTGHNTGELFF. V and J are TRBV7-3 and TRBJ2-2; D might be TRBD1 (6 bases). V was cut by 0 bases and J by 2 bases, with 7 bases left in between. The CDR3 is 15 residues long. In germline, CDR1 is SGHTA, CDR2 FQGTGA.

This clonotype was found once. The rearrangement uses TRBV3-1 and TRBJ2-1, with 7 nucleotides matching TRBD2. The CDR3 covers 16 residues. Unmatched junction bases numbered 9, after V lost 0 bases and J lost 7 bases. Germline loops: CDR1 LGHDT, CDR2 YNNKEL (reference sequence). CDR3 loop: CASSQDGGGRVNEQFF. CDR3 sequence (DNA): TGTGCCAGCAGCCAAGATGGAGGCGGGAGAGTGAATGAGCAGTTCTTC.

This chain links TRBV3-1 with TRBJ2-7; D remains ambiguous. Trimming took 6 bases from V and 7 from J, leaving 13 bases between them. The CDR3 runs to 12 residues. Germline CDR1 and CDR2: LGHDT and YNNKEL (reference sequence). Written as DNA, the CDR3 is TGTGCCAGCAGGGATAAGAAGGGAGAGCAGTACTTC. Its translation: CASRDKKGEQYF.

The chain recombines TRBV3-1 with TRBJ2-1; TRBD1 aligns across 8 bases. The V segment lost 5 bases and the J segment 7 bases; nucleotides outside the gene matches: 10. The CDR3 covers 15 residues. Germline-derived CDR1 and CDR2 are LGHDT and YNNKEL (reference sequence). The CDR3 sequence: CASSGARGRRNEQFF. Written as DNA, the CDR3 is TGTGCCAGCAGCGGGGCCAGGGGGCGCAGGAATGAGCAGTTCTTC.

The chain couples TRBV5-4 to TRBJ2-2, with D perhaps given as TRBD1 or TRBD2 (6 bases each). This CDR3 has 15 residues. The V and J ends lost 4 bases and 3 bases respectively, with 13 bases between them. Germline V gene data show CDR1 as SGHNT and CDR2 as YYREEE (reference sequence). CDR3 DNA sequence: TGTGCCAGCAGCACGGGGGCTTCAGACACCGGGGAGCTGTTTTTT. Protein product: CASSTGASDTGELFF.

This clonotype came up once. This chain uses TRBV2 with TRBJ2-3; D gene unclear. The V and J ends lost 3 bases and 0 bases respectively, with 7 bases between them. Germline CDR1 reads SNHLY; CDR2 reads FYNNEI. This CDR3 comprises 14 residues. The CDR3 here is CASSDSLSTDTQYF. CDR3 bases: TGTGCCAGCAGTGATTCTCTAAGCACAGATACGCAGTATTTT.

This chain joins TRBV29-1 and TRBJ1-1, with 7 bases fitting TRBD1. This CDR3 comprises 14 residues. The germline V gene encodes CDR1 SQVTM and CDR2 ANQGSEA. Losses at the gene ends were 5 bases for V and 1 base for J; bases not matched to a gene: 7. CDR3 in amino acids: CSVLVRQGNTEAFF. The CDR3 DNA follows: TGCAGCGTTTTGGTACGACAGGGGAACACTGAAGCTTTCTTT.

This chain connects TRBV12-3 or TRBV12-4 to TRBJ2-4; D ambiguous. The CDR3 runs to 13 residues. V lost 8 bases to trimming and J lost 1 base, with 9 bases between them. CDR3: CASLSRAKNIQYF. CDR3 in DNA: TGTGCCAGCTTAAGTAGGGCCAAAAACATTCAGTACTTC.

The count of this clonotype is one. This sequence joins TRBV6-5 and TRBJ2-7, with D possibly being TRBD1 (5 bases). CDR1 MNHEY and CDR2 SVGAGI come from the germline V gene. V gave up 8 bases and J gave up 2 bases, with 13 bases separating them. The CDR3 runs to 13 residues. In DNA form, the CDR3 reads TGTGCCAGCGCTAGGGGTGGCGCCTACGAGCAGTACTTC. Translation gives CASARGGAYEQYF.

The chain uses TRBV7-2 and TRBJ1-5; possibly TRBD1 for D (6 bases). V was shortened by 5 bases and J by 2 bases, with 19 bases between the two germline ends. Germline assignment: CDR1 SGHTA and CDR2 FQGNSA. The CDR3 contains 17 residues. CDR3 sequence (DNA): TGTGCCAGCAGCCCCGGACAGAAGTCATCGCGCAATCAGCCCCAGCATTTT. Translated: CASSPGQKSSRNQPQHF.

The genes are TRBV5-1 and TRBJ1-2, with TRBD1 matching over 7 bases. There are 13 residues in the CDR3. The ends lost 4 bases at V and 7 bases at J; junction bases unmatched: 7. Germline V gene lookup returns CDR1 SGHRS and CDR2 YFSETQ. CDR3 nucleotide sequence: TGCGCCAGCAGCGCCGACAGGGATGTTGGCTACACCTTC. Its protein product is CASSADRDVGYTF.

The chain uses TRBV20-1 and TRBJ2-1; the match to TRBD2 covers 11 bases. V was pared by 3 bases and J by 2 bases, with 3 bases of the junction left unmatched. The CDR3 length is 15 residues. Per germline, CDR1 DFQATT and CDR2 SNEGSKA (reference sequence). For the CDR3, the DNA is TGCAGTGCTAGTTGGGGACTAGCGGCCTACAATGAGCAGTTCTTC. It codes for CSASWGLAAYNEQFF.

The chain combines TRBV18 with TRBJ2-4; 10 nucleotides match TRBD1. The CDR3 sequence is 17 residues long. The V gene's germline CDR1 is KGHSH and CDR2 LQKENI. V dropped 0 bases and J dropped 0; count of bases not matched to a gene: 2. The CDR3 reads CASSPPGTGVAKNIQYF. CDR3 sequence (DNA): TGTGCCAGCTCACCACCGGGGACAGGGGTAGCCAAAAACATTCAGTACTTC.

V usage is TRBV13 and J usage is TRBJ2-1; 12 bases align to TRBD2. V lost 5 bases, J lost 0 bases, and 2 bases stayed unmatched. The CDR3 has 16 residues. CDR1 is PRHDT, CDR2 FYEKMQ, per germline (reference sequence). The chain's CDR3 is CASSPGLAGSYNEQFF. DNA of the CDR3: TGTGCCAGCAGCCCGGGACTAGCGGGCTCCTACAATGAGCAGTTCTTC.

The rearrangement joins TRBV27 to TRBJ2-7, with D perhaps TRBD1 (6 bases). The CDR3 has 14 amino acids. Germline V gene sequence: CDR1 MNHEY, CDR2 SMNVEV (reference sequence). V lost 7 bases and J lost 6, with 19 bases in between. DNA of the CDR3: TGTGCCAGCACCAAGGGGGATCTGGGTAGCGAGCAGTACTTC. It yields the protein CASTKGDLGSEQYF.

This sequence joins TRBV28 and TRBJ1-1, with D tentatively TRBD1 (5 bases). This CDR3 is 13 amino acids long. From germline, CDR1 is MDHEN and CDR2 SYDVKM. V was clipped by 8 bases and J by 3 bases, with 13 bases between them. The CDR3 DNA reads as TGTGCCAGCTGGAGTCAGGGCGACACTGAAGCTTTCTTT. Amino acids: CASWSQGDTEAFF.

This chain links TRBV30 with TRBJ1-2; 7 bases match TRBD1. Germline CDR1 is GTSNPN and CDR2 is SVGIG (reference sequence). CDR3 length: 13 amino acids. With 3 bases clipped from V and 8 bases from J, the junction kept 9 bases outside the gene matches. The CDR3 DNA is TGTGCCTGGAGGCCAGGGGGAATTGGCGGCTACACCTTC. It yields the protein CAWRPGGIGGYTF.

The CDR3 DNA follows: TGTGCCAGCAGTTTCCCTAGGAAAGGGACGGGCGAGCAGTTCTTC. Its translation is CASSFPRKGTGEQFF. The V gene is TRBV28, the J gene TRBJ2-1; tentatively, D is TRBD1 or TRBD2 (5 bases each). The germline V gene encodes CDR1 MDHEN and CDR2 SYDVKM. Trimming stripped 3 bases from V and 10 bases from J, with 19 bases between. The CDR3 length is 15 residues.

This chain uses TRBV15 with TRBJ1-2, with unresolved D. Germline CDR1 and CDR2: LNHNV and YYDKDF (reference sequence). V shed 1 base and J shed 2 bases, with 14 bases lying between them. The CDR3 contains 16 residues. The DNA for the CDR3 is TGTGCCACCAGCAGAGCGCCCCACGTGGGGAACTATGGCTACACCTTC. Its translation is CATSRAPHVGNYGYTF.

This CDR3 is CSARDHWARHTDTQYF. For the CDR3, the DNA is TGCAGTGCTAGAGATCACTGGGCCCGCCACACAGATACGCAGTATTTT. This sequence joins TRBV20-1 and TRBJ2-3, with D hard to call. The CDR3 sequence is 16 residues long. The germline V and J ends were trimmed by 0 bases and 2 bases, with 15 bases remaining between them. The germline V gene encodes CDR1 DFQATT and CDR2 SNEGSKA (reference sequence).

The rearrangement uses TRBV3-1 and TRBJ1-5; weak D call: TRBD1 (5 bases). This CDR3 contains 12 residues. Germline V lookup: CDR1 LGHDT, CDR2 YNNKEL (reference sequence). The V gene lost 8 bases and the J gene lost 6 bases, with 11 bases spanning the gap. CDR3 in amino acids: CASGGEGQPQHF. The CDR3 nucleotides are TGTGCCAGCGGAGGGGAGGGTCAGCCCCAGCATTTT.